This T cell receptor (beta chain) appears in the sequencing data of a study of T-cell reconstitution after alpha-beta-depleted transplantation in children. General study results and limits: Surviving recipient cells, namely T cells and thymic progenitors, were the source of high day-60 TCRbeta diversity in some patients. As was reported, about two months after transplant, alpha-beta T cells came from several hundred expanded graft clones.

This clonotype occurred many times. Its antigen is unidentified. Preparation of the TCRbeta library involved a method that used unique molecular identifiers. TCRdb reanalysed the PCR reads using MiXCR and keeps one entry per CDR3 protein. This sample has about 590,000 distinct CDR3 sequences, with 10% to 15% found just once. The length of the CDR3 is 16 residues. With 0 bases removed from V and 8 bases from J, the gap between germline ends came to 15 bases. CDR1 and CDR2 from the germline V gene are SGDLS and YYNGEE. The source material was PBMCs, mostly from graft donor cells, sampled 360 days after TCRalphabeta/CD19-depleted stem cell transplant. The chain recombines TRBV9 with TRBJ1-6; D not certain. The origin of this receptor is a male patient younger than 18 who had a stem cell transplant for acute myeloid leukemia, so the T cells may come from the graft donor. As DNA, the CDR3 is TGTGCCAGCAGCGTAGCTATAGAACAGACTGATTCACCCCTCCACTTT. This codes for CASSVAIEQTDSPLHF.